This record looks at one T cell receptor beta chain sequence and its context. In this sample, this clonotype turned up many times. The target of this receptor is not known. Base quality data are lacking; no much larger clone is found one base away. Hyperthyroidism patients were newly diagnosed, had a disease duration of under 2 months, and were aged 18 to 65 years. Patients with uncontrolled infections, other autoimmune diseases, pregnancy or lactation were excluded. Diagnoses were established on the basis of clinical symptoms, serum thyroxine and TRAb, thyroid ultrasound, and orbital computed tomography. For progressor patients, blood was drawn at the first diagnosis of hyperthyroidism, before any ophthalmopathy symptoms had appeared. PBMCs were isolated from approximately 10 ml of fresh peripheral blood by Ficoll-Paque density gradient centrifugation. Patients classed as progressors first received a Graves' hyperthyroidism diagnosis and then went on to develop ophthalmopathy during follow-up. Total RNA was extracted using Trizol reagent, and RNA quality was assessed on an Agilent 2100 Bioanalyzer.

This record comes from a study of T cells in Graves' hyperthyroidism and ophthalmopathy (dated 2019 in TCRdb). Notes on the research overall: Peripheral blood was sampled at the time of initial diagnosis, prior to any treatment. A discovery cohort of roughly 96 patients, roughly 45 with Graves' ophthalmopathy and about 58 with stable Graves' hyperthyroidism, was used to find distinguishing TCR V-J signatures. Prospective prediction of ophthalmopathy was tested in an independent validation cohort of some 19 hyperthyroidism patients and 17 patients who later progressed to ophthalmopathy. The 100 or so discovery patients were divided at random into training and test sets in a 7:3 ratio. In addition, the study compared T-cell repertoires in thyroid tissue and in blood from several Graves' hyperthyroidism patients. After sampling, hyperthyroidism patients received methimazole starting at 30 mg daily, and ophthalmopathy patients received high-dose intravenous methylprednisolone. The paper describes TCR Vbeta CDR3 sequencing of about 140 peripheral blood samples, made up of fewer than 50 ophthalmopathy patients, some 80 hyperthyroidism patients and around 17 progressor patients.

On the study overall, not on this receptor specifically: In validation, the model predicted progression to ophthalmopathy a median of approximately 6.6 months before onset, with roughly 71% sensitivity and about 72% specificity. Sample size was not statistically predetermined, and blinding of investigators to group allocation was not performed. Blood samples also contained most of the expanded thyroid clonotypes (frequency above 0.001), which suggests that blood repertoires may reflect thyroid immune responses. A model built on a 13 V-J signature distinguished ophthalmopathy from stable hyperthyroidism, reaching 85% to 90% sensitivity and around 81% specificity in cross-validation and 80%/75% in testing.

The TCR beta CDR3 regions were amplified from the RNA transcripts. A first-round RT-PCR of the TCR CDR3 used the HTBI primer set with the Qiagen OneStep RT-PCR kit. The libraries were constructed in a second round of multiplex PCR and then size-selected and purified. Sequencing of the libraries was done on an Illumina HiSeq2000 using paired-end 100 bp reads. The authors processed their data as follows. SOAPnuke was used to process the raw data, removing reads that contained adapters or uncalled bases, had a mean Phred below 15, or lacked an exact match to the constant primer or identifier. COPE v1.2.5 was used to merge high-quality paired reads, and clonotypes were defined as unique nucleotide sequences. MiTCR v1.1 was used to align clonotypes to the IMGT TRBV, TRBD and TRBJ reference segments. The analysis included only V-J combinations with a frequency above 0.0001, which together covered around 99% of the repertoires. A TCS score was defined as the ratio between F50 (clonal expansion) and ExV (chaos), using BLOSUM62-based TCRdist between CDR3 peptides within each V-J. Welch's t-statistics and random forest reduced several hundred V-J features to about 13, which were used in a naive Bayes classifier (R e1071). TCRdb applied fastp at Q25 and MiXCR to the public reads, then kept only in-frame beta chains. Rows are combined by CDR3 protein, so each entry shows the most common genes and DNA. These V and J calls originate from TCRdb's pipeline instead of the authors' own analysis. This sample has about 380,000 distinct CDR3 sequences in its table, and roughly 13% of those were observed once. Together, the top ten hold about a fifth of the sample.

The sample was blood. The TCR sequence derives from a man aged 25-45 years with Graves' hyperthyroidism that later progressed to Graves' ophthalmopathy.

The CDR3 region: CATGTGEGEKLFF. The DNA sequence is TGTGCCACCGGGACGGGGGAAGGTGAAAAACTGTTTTTT. Recombination linked TRBV24-1 to TRBJ1-4; TRBD1 is possibly the D segment (5 matching bases). V is pared back by 9 bases and J by 7 bases, with 14 bases lying between the germline termini. The CDR3 goes from the cysteine to the phenylalanine over 13 residues. The retained sequence is limited to the CDR3, 39 bases, with the frame set at the first base. CDR1 and CDR2 are read off the germline V gene as KGHDR and SFDVKD.